Presented here are 13 T cell receptor beta chains from one specimen sequenced in a study of radiation and T cells in renal cell carcinoma. Treatment in this sample: 15 Gy SBRT to primary tumor, nephrectomy 4 weeks later. Clones were read by immunoSEQ multiplex PCR, and TCRdb kept only the in-frame ones, dropping some. The sample yields roughly 23,000 clones, 47% seen once. Sequencing used tumor tissue, obtained from a patient whose treatment included radiotherapy and nephrectomy. The receptors were gathered from a woman aged 45-65 years with renal cell carcinoma.

The CDR3 sequence: CASSSYSGPAAKNIQYF. CDR3 in DNA: TGTGCCAGCAGCTCGTACTCTGGTCCTGCAGCCAAAAACATTCAGTACTTC. V usage is TRBV5-4 and J usage is TRBJ2-4; D is unresolved. This CDR3 is built from 17 residues. Trimming removed 3 bases from V and 0 bases from J, with 16 bases in between. CDR1 is SGHNT and CDR2 is YYREEE in the germline V gene (reference sequence). The full variable domain, in which reference TRBV5-4 and TRBJ2-4 provide the parts outside the CDR3, is ETGVTQSPTHLIKTRGQQVTLRCSSQSGHNTVSWYQQALGQGPQFIFQYYREEENGRGNFPPRFSGLQFPNYSSELNVNALELDDSALYLCASSSYSGPAAKNIQYFGAGTRLSVL.

The chain combines TRBV5-6 with TRBJ2-3; D may match TRBD1 or TRBD2 (6 bases each). The CDR3 loop spans 17 amino acids. The germline V gene has CDR1 SGHDT and CDR2 YYEEEE. The V end was cut by 0 bases, the J end by 2 bases, with 16 bases between. DNA for the CDR3: TGTGCCAGCAGCTTGGAAGGGGGGTTAGGGGTCACAGATACGCAGTATTTT. This translates into CASSLEGGLGVTDTQYF.

V gene TRBV19 combines with J gene TRBJ1-1; maybe TRBD1 (5 bases). The V and J ends lost 3 bases and 4 bases respectively, with 18 bases between them. CDR1 and CDR2 from the germline V gene are LNHDA and SQIVND (reference sequence). This CDR3 is built from 16 residues. CDR3 sequence (DNA): TGTGCCAGTAGTATCCTTGAGGGGTCCTTAGGCACTGAAGCTTTCTTT. It translates to CASSILEGSLGTEAFF.

The chain combines TRBV6-5 with TRBJ2-1, with 8 bases fitting TRBD2. The CDR3 has 16 amino acids. The germline V gene has CDR1 MNHEY and CDR2 SVGAGI. J lost 5 bases, V lost 4 bases, and 10 bases had no gene match. The CDR3 DNA sequence: TGTGCCAGCAGTTCCTTAGGTAGCGGGGCAAACAATGAGCAGTTCTTC. Translated: CASSSLGSGANNEQFF.

The rearrangement joins TRBV27 to TRBJ1-2; 7 bases are a match to TRBD1. Trimming at V came to 7 bases and at J to 3 bases, leaving 14 bases not matched to a gene. Germline V CDR1 and CDR2: MNHEY, SMNVEV (reference sequence). The CDR3 is made up of 16 amino acids. CDR3 bases: TGTGCCAGCAACCCTAAACAGGGGACTCTATACTATGGCTACACCTTC. This codes for CASNPKQGTLYYGYTF.

This clone was seen a few times. This rearrangement joins TRBV29-1 to TRBJ1-1; D unresolved. There are 13 residues in the CDR3. Deletions cut 1 base from V and 1 base from J, with 7 bases between. CDR1 SQVTM and CDR2 ANQGSEA come from the germline V gene. CDR3 nucleotide sequence: TGCAGCGTTGAAGGGCATAGGAACACTGAAGCTTTCTTT. This sequence encodes CSVEGHRNTEAFF.

This clone has only a few counts. The chain links TRBV5-8 to TRBJ2-7; D tentatively fits TRBD1 or TRBD2 (5 bases each). The ends were cut back, 5 bases at V and 2 bases at J, with 14 bases in the middle. Germline lookup yields CDR1 SGHTS and CDR2 YDEGEE. CDR3 length equals 14 residues. CDR3 sequence (DNA): TGTGCCAGCAGGAGGGTCTCAGGGACCTACGAGCAGTACTTC. As protein: CASRRVSGTYEQYF.

V is TRBV6-4 and J is TRBJ1-2; possible D gene TRBD1, 5 bases. This CDR3 is built from 12 residues. V was pared by 7 bases and J by 14 bases, with 20 bases between. In germline, CDR1 is MRHNA, CDR2 SNTAGT. DNA for the CDR3: TGTGCCAGCAACCAGGGTGGCCATCCCGCGACCTTC. This translates into CASNQGGHPATF.

This clone was recorded many times. This chain links TRBV29-1 with TRBJ1-1; no clear D gene. Germline lookup yields CDR1 SQVTM and CDR2 ANQGSEA. The CDR3 runs to 12 residues. Trimming left V 7 bases short and J 8 bases short, with 17 bases between. CDR3 in amino acids: CSADEIGNEAFF. CDR3 bases: TGCAGCGCTGATGAAATCGGTAACGAAGCTTTCTTT.

This chain uses TRBV2 with TRBJ1-2; possible D gene TRBD1, 6 bases. CDR1 and CDR2 from the germline V gene are SNHLY and FYNNEI. This CDR3 region has 15 residues. Trimming shortened V by 2 bases and J by 0 bases, and 10 bases separated the two germline ends. The CDR3 region is CASSELGASNYGYTF. The CDR3 nucleotides read TGTGCCAGCAGTGAACTGGGGGCTTCTAACTATGGCTACACCTTC.

The CDR3, as DNA: TGTGCCAGCAGTTTCGCCCCCGTCGGGGTTCAAGAGACCCAGTACTTC. Amino acid sequence: CASSFAPVGVQETQYF. The chain carries TRBV9 and TRBJ2-5, with D perhaps matching TRBD2 (5 bases). Germline V gene data show CDR1 as SGDLS and CDR2 as YYNGEE. V lost 5 bases and J lost 2, with 19 bases in between. The CDR3 extends over 16 amino acids.

The chain carries TRBV7-8 and TRBJ2-5; 7 bases map to TRBD1. V lost 2 bases and J lost 3; bases outside the gene matches: 6. From germline, CDR1 is SGHVS and CDR2 FQNEAQ. The CDR3 totals 15 residues. The CDR3 spells CASSLWAGQEETQYF. In nucleotides, the CDR3 is TGTGCCAGCAGCTTATGGGCAGGACAGGAAGAGACCCAGTACTTC.

The V call is TRBV30, the J call TRBJ1-1, with unresolved D. This CDR3 is 12 amino acids long. The V and J ends lost 5 bases and 0 bases respectively, with 7 bases between them. Germline V CDR1 and CDR2: GTSNPN, SVGIG (reference sequence). The CDR3 here is CAWADLNTEAFF. The CDR3 DNA reads TGTGCCTGGGCAGACTTGAACACTGAAGCTTTCTTT.